These T cell receptor beta chains were read from a single sample in a study of cytomegalovirus exposure and HLA in healthy donors. The repertoire was sequenced with immunoSEQ multiplex PCR; TCRdb's copy has only in-frame clones and lacks some. The sample carries 150,000 to 200,000 clones, roughly 80% recorded once. The specimen sequenced was PBMCs. These receptor sequences come from a woman aged 18-29 years in good health and CMV-seronegative. CDR3s include the opening cysteine and the closing phenylalanine or tryptophan. Fields, in order: D gene, J gene, clone size, V gene, CDR3 DNA, CDR3 protein. A D gene is named only where the DNA matches it firmly. Expanded clones get a size class; other rows say once, few or many, or leave the size out.

D: TRBD1; J: TRBJ1-2; size: few; V: TRBV6-1; DNA: TGTGCCAGCAGTGACCCTAGGACAGGGGGTATCTATGGCTACACCTTC; CDR3: CASSDPRTGGIYGYTF
D: -; J: TRBJ1-1; size: few; V: TRBV27; DNA: TGTGCCAGCAGTTTTTGGGGGAGGGCAGCTTTCTTT; CDR3: CASSFWGRAAFF
D: -; J: TRBJ1-3; size: few; V: TRBV11-2; DNA: TGTGCCAGCAGCTTACTACTGGAGGTCTCTGGAAACACCATATATTTT; CDR3: CASSLLLEVSGNTIYF
D: TRBD1; J: TRBJ1-2; size: -; V: TRBV27; DNA: TGTGCCAGCAGTCCGAAGGGACAGGGGGTTTATGGCTACACCTTC; CDR3: CASSPKGQGVYGYTF
D: -; J: TRBJ1-1; size: -; V: TRBV15; DNA: TGTGCCACCAGCAGAGATAGGGGAACCACTGAAGCTTTCTTT; CDR3: CATSRDRGTTEAFF
D: TRBD1; J: TRBJ1-4; size: -; V: TRBV18; DNA: TGTGCCAGCTCACCACCGGGCACAGGGGGAAAAAAACTGTTTTTT; CDR3: CASSPPGTGGKKLFF
D: -; J: TRBJ1-1; size: once; V: TRBV18; DNA: TGTGCCAGCTCACCGTTGTGGGGGCCGGAGAACACTGAAGCTTTCTTT; CDR3: CASSPLWGPENTEAFF
D: -; J: TRBJ2-5; size: once; V: TRBV6-5; DNA: TGTGCCAGCAGTGTCCCGCACAAAGAGACCCAGTACTTC; CDR3: CASSVPHKETQYF
D: -; J: TRBJ1-1; size: -; V: TRBV18; DNA: TGTGCCAGCTCACCTATGGTGGGGGGTCGGAACACTGAAGCTTTCTTT; CDR3: CASSPMVGGRNTEAFF
D: TRBD1; J: TRBJ1-6; size: -; V: TRBV7-2; DNA: TGTGCCAGCAGGACGGACAGGCGCCGTTCACCCCTCCACTTT; CDR3: CASRTDRRRSPLHF
D: -; J: TRBJ2-7; size: -; V: TRBV6-5; DNA: TGTGCCAGCAGGGGTCGCGGCGGGCCCTACGAGCAGTACTTC; CDR3: CASRGRGGPYEQYF
D: TRBD2; J: TRBJ2-3; size: -; V: TRBV13; DNA: TGTGCCAGCAGCTTAGCGCTAGCGGGAACCGGGTTTGCGCAGTATTTT; CDR3: CASSLALAGTGFAQYF
D: -; J: TRBJ2-5; size: -; V: TRBV21-1; DNA: TGTGCCAGCAGCAGTCGTATGTTGACAGGGCTGGGTCAAGAGACCCAGTACTTC; CDR3: CASSSRMLTGLGQETQYF
D: TRBD1; J: TRBJ1-4; size: few; V: TRBV10-1; DNA: TGCGCCAGCACCCCATCAGGGGGAGAAAAACTGTTTTTT; CDR3: CASTPSGGEKLFF
D: -; J: TRBJ1-1; size: -; V: TRBV4-1; DNA: TGCGCCAGCAGCCAAGATCTCGGGGGGAACACTGAAGCTTTCTTT; CDR3: CASSQDLGGNTEAFF
D: TRBD2; J: TRBJ2-2; size: -; V: TRBV11-2; DNA: TGTGCCAGCAGCTTAGATCCGACTAGCGGGATGGGCGGGGAGCTGTTTTTT; CDR3: CASSLDPTSGMGGELFF
D: -; J: TRBJ1-1; size: -; V: TRBV25-1; DNA: TGTGCCAGCAGTGAAGTTGGAGGATGGAACACTGAAGCTTTCTTT; CDR3: CASSEVGGWNTEAFF
D: TRBD2; J: TRBJ2-3; size: -; V: TRBV27; DNA: TGTGCCAGCAGTTTATCGTTATTACTAGCGGGGGAACCTACGCAGTATTTT; CDR3: CASSLSLLLAGEPTQYF
D: -; J: TRBJ2-7; size: -; V: TRBV6-5; DNA: TGTGCCAGCAGTTACTTGCCCGGGAAGGTCTACGAGCAGTACTTC; CDR3: CASSYLPGKVYEQYF
D: -; J: TRBJ2-2; size: -; V: TRBV7-2; DNA: TGTGCCAGCAGCCCGGTACCCGGGGAGCTGTTTTTT; CDR3: CASSPVPGELFF
D: -; J: TRBJ1-1; size: -; V: TRBV5-1; DNA: TGCGCCAGCAGCCCAGGGGACACTCACGCATTTGGCACTGAAGCTTTCTTT; CDR3: CASSPGDTHAFGTEAFF
D: TRBD1; J: TRBJ2-5; size: -; V: TRBV15; DNA: TGTGCCACCAGCGCCCACCGGACAGGGAAGGAGACCCAGTACTTC; CDR3: CATSAHRTGKETQYF
D: -; J: TRBJ2-7; size: -; V: TRBV7-6; DNA: TGTGCCAGCAGCGAAGCAGGGGCTAAGGGATTATACGAGCAGTACTTC; CDR3: CASSEAGAKGLYEQYF
D: -; J: TRBJ1-5; size: -; V: TRBV19; DNA: TGTGCCAGTAGTACGTCAGGGCTTCAGCCCCAGCATTTT; CDR3: CASSTSGLQPQHF